This T cell receptor beta chain was retrieved from a study of cytomegalovirus exposure and HLA in healthy donors (TCRdb year 2017). Context from the whole study: In an earlier analysis of under 750 of the donors, approximately 300 Gb of sequence data and some 120 million unique TCR beta sequences from roughly 180 million T cells were reported. HLA typing covered class I and class II loci at four-digit resolution. The study was designed to test whether signatures of past pathogen exposure could be identified by cataloging public T cell receptors. Among some 410 genotyped donors of the cohort, an average of roughly 230,000 unique TCR beta nucleotide sequences was sequenced per donor, of which approximately 19% were non-productive. To predict cytomegalovirus infection status, the study brought together high-throughput TCR immunosequencing, statistical association of individual TCRs with disease status, and machine learning. A later analysis re-analyzed previously published TCR beta repertoires from roughly 600 donors and added high-resolution HLA genotyping to study TCR occurrence patterns. Alongside the repertoire data, information on donor age, sex, ethnicity and CMV serostatus was compiled. All discovery cohort repertoires had been generated using a single sequencing platform. In a later genetic analysis, genome-wide SNP genotypes for 398 of the 666 donors were used, and that subset was treated as a discovery cohort. An early release that covered some 640 HLA-typed donors contained about 300 gigabases of sequencing data and roughly 84 million unique TCR sequences. An earlier analysis of approximately 500 of the donors applied high-throughput TCR beta sequencing to assess whether each TCR beta V gene segment acted as functional or pseudogenic. A handful of DR-DQ haplotypes were handled as single units for association and clustering because linkage in the cohort was strong. The number of donors typed differed by locus, with roughly 629-640 for A, B, C, DRB1 and DQB1, 522 for DQA1, 600 to 610 for DPA1, and some 440 for DPB1. Rather than using new phenotypic data, the later analysis identified candidate immune exposures from TCR beta sequences and from how often those sequences occurred across donors. Using immunosequencing, the study profiled T cell repertoires from about 620 subjects and related those repertoires to cytomegalovirus serostatus. Of the roughly 390 genotyped donors, around 81% fell in the genetic ancestry cluster associated with self-reported Caucasian donors. A separate validation cohort of roughly 110 different subjects was used in addition to the 666-subject first cohort. On the study overall, not on this receptor specifically: The presence/absence analyses assumed that sequencing depth was roughly uniform across donors, and that assumption may not be true. Linkage disequilibrium might explain the correlated functional status among segregating V segments, but an unknown experimental factor could not be excluded. According to a later genetic analysis, donors in an Asian-associated ancestry cluster had fewer N-insertions in productive TCRs than the approximately 610-donor mean. In both the original and validation cohorts, the classifier was reported to diagnose cytomegalovirus status with high specificity and sensitivity. In this cohort, only TCR beta chains were sequenced, and detectable features were limited by the absence of alpha or paired-chain data. HLA typing was unavailable for some donors at each locus, so association tests used only the typed subset. A cluster of highly shared sequence variants was judged likely to represent a technical artifact of the sequencing pipeline. Because counts were too low, 15 to 20 rarely observed V segments, including chromosome 9 orphons, were excluded from the earlier analysis of 587 of the donors. In vitro tests confirmed that three of the cytomegalovirus-associated TCR beta chains recognize cytomegalovirus antigens. According to a later analysis, parvovirus B19, influenza, CMV and Epstein-Barr virus appeared linked to several top co-occurrence clusters. V-gene and J-gene trimming of TCR beta chains was associated with a missense DCLRE1C variant in a later genetic analysis, and the association was replicated in an independent cohort. According to the authors, the approach could potentially be generalized to other disease states and immunological phenotypes. The only immune exposure information available for the cohort was CMV serostatus. Most TCR sequences were seen in very few donors, while some public TCRs were found in many individuals. In an earlier analysis of about 600 of the donors, most TCR beta V segments appeared in productive rearrangements about 87% or about 30% of the time, broadly matching IMGT annotations. According to a later analysis, most CMV-associated TCR beta chains appeared to be HLA-restricted, and the HLA associations seemed to be driven largely by CMV exposure. A further reported finding was that TCR beta sequences accurately predicted the HLA-A and HLA-B alleles for most subjects in the first cohort. Assigning TCR associations to individual alleles was difficult when HLA alleles, especially DR and DQ, strongly co-occurred. In a later analysis, the rate of TCR association differed among HLA loci, with DRB1 alleles having the most associated TCRs and HLA-C alleles having the fewest. In a later analysis, HLA-associated TCR beta chains were found to be more clonally expanded and to have lower generation probabilities than equally common non-associated chains. In the study, approximately 160 TCR beta chains were listed as associated with cytomegalovirus. A later analysis associated 15,000 to 20,000 TCR beta sequences with specific HLA alleles at a false discovery rate of 0.05.

Notes on this clone: Its antigen is still unknown. The sample holds no much larger clone one base away, and base qualities are not on file.

The library was prepared using the immunoSEQ multiplex PCR assay. For the multiplex PCR, a mixture combining 60 forward primers for TCR Vbeta segments and 13 reverse primers for TCR Jbeta segments was used. Amplification of the CDR3 region of rearranged TCR beta genes was performed with a multiplex PCR assay on genomic DNA. On the Illumina HiSeq System, the amplified TCR beta libraries were sequenced as 87-base-pair reads. The authors' pipeline ran thus. Across the 700 or so repertoires, a later analysis counted tens of millions of unique TCR beta chains, around 11 million of which were shared by at least two donors. Raw reads were error-corrected and collapsed into unique sequences by a nearest-neighbor algorithm in which closely related sequences were merged to remove PCR and sequencing errors. To assign V, D and J gene segments, CDR3 sequences were aligned to IMGT reference sequences. For a sequence to be retained, a match of at least six nucleotides to both a V gene segment and a J gene segment was required. Rearrangements were called productive when the CDR3 lacked stop codons and stayed in frame with V and J; all others were non-productive. CDR3 was defined by IMGT convention, running from the second conserved V-encoded cysteine to the conserved J-encoded phenylalanine. Sequences without an unambiguous match to a single V gene segment were excluded from the earlier analysis of approximately 560 of the donors. In an earlier analysis of 587 of the donors, V segments were called functional above 56.7% productive rearrangements and were called segregating when the between-donor standard deviation exceeded 5%. A statistical classification framework was built to diagnose cytomegalovirus status from the catalog of TCR beta chain sequences. In a later analysis, V and J genes were assigned by comparing TCR nucleotide sequences against IMGT/GENE-DB human TR gene sequences. The TCRdist pipeline was used in a later analysis to assign CDR3 sequences and most-parsimonious VDJ recombination scenarios. In a later analysis, every TCR beta chain was defined by the combination of its CDR3 amino acid sequence and its V-gene family, and reads without a unique V-gene family were dropped. In a later analysis, 500 to 700 highly shared, low-generation-probability nucleotide sequences were removed to address suspected cross-contamination and a sequencing artifact. In a later analysis, a clonal expansion index for each public chain was calculated from normalized within-repertoire ranks of inferred template counts. In a later analysis, generation probabilities were computed with a VDJ recombination model fitted to out-of-frame rearrangements, and the resulting probabilities were checked against IGoR. Hypergeometric tests were used in a later analysis to score TCR-TCR, TCR-HLA and TCR-CMV co-occurrence, with a repertoire-size bias correction applied to the TCR pairs. False discovery rates were estimated in a later analysis by permuting HLA or CMV assignments 20 times. In a later analysis, co-occurring TCRs were grouped using DBSCAN, and TCRdist sequence similarity was added for clustering within HLA-allele-positive subsets. Repertoires with fewer than 30,000 or more than 120,000 public chains, plus five repertoires with anomalous nucleotide sharing, were excluded from co-occurrence clustering. Not all clones reach the TCRdb copy of this immuneACCESS table, which keeps in-frame sequences only. Checked studies attribute under half of the gap to unresolved V genes and leave the rest unexplained. That table supplies the V and J calls and clone size; D and trimming were determined from the DNA. Here the sample has tens of thousands of clones; 65% to 70% occur a single time. 7.5% to 8% of the sample comes from the top ten.

In total, approximately 690 healthy bone marrow donors made up the cohort. At the time of sampling, every cohort member was nominally healthy, though immune exposures that went unrecorded were likely present. The donor tested CMV seropositive and was one of the 289 seropositive cohort members. Every donor gave a peripheral blood sample, and the peripheral blood mononuclear cells from that sample were used for TCR beta sequencing. Genomic DNA was extracted from the blood cell samples with the Qiagen DNeasy Blood Extraction Kit. The clonotype originates from a man in his forties in good health and CMV-seropositive. The sequenced sample consisted of PBMCs.

The sequenced DNA: TGTGCCAGCAGCCCCGGGACTATCTACAATGAGCAGTTCTTC. Its amino acids are CASSPGTIYNEQFF. This chain is built from TRBV7-8 and TRBJ2-1; 7 bases in the middle match TRBD2. Inclusive of the bounding cysteine and phenylalanine, the CDR3 is 14 residues long. Solely the CDR3 DNA is kept, with 42 bases framed from the first base. Compared with germline, V lacks 5 bases and J lacks 3 bases; bases without a gene match: 4. The germline V gene specifies SGHVS as CDR1 and FQNEAQ as CDR2.